The clone carrying this T cell receptor beta chain was detected ten times or more. These data originate in a study of T-cell memory formation after mild COVID-19. It was 5'RACE with constant-segment primers that produced the TCR alpha and TCR beta cDNA libraries, which carried sample barcodes and UMIs. TCRdb processed the 5' RACE reads anew with MiXCR; each CDR3 protein has one entry. Of around 160,000 distinct CDR3 sequences detected, around 10% appear once; the ten largest clones hold 3.8%. The receptor comes from a man aged 18 to 30 who had mild COVID-19 (a few samples of this study predate the infection). Cell type and time point are not known. The sequencing sample was made of PBMCs or a T cell subset sorted from them (not recorded which).

This chain's CDR3 is CASTEDSLNTEAFF. For the CDR3, the DNA is TGTGCCAGCACCGAAGACAGCCTGAACACTGAAGCTTTCTTT. The V gene is TRBV2, the J gene TRBJ1-1; D might be TRBD1 (5 bases). The germline V gene has CDR1 SNHLY and CDR2 FYNNEI. The CDR3 covers 14 residues. V shed 7 bases and J shed 0 bases, with 12 bases lying between them.